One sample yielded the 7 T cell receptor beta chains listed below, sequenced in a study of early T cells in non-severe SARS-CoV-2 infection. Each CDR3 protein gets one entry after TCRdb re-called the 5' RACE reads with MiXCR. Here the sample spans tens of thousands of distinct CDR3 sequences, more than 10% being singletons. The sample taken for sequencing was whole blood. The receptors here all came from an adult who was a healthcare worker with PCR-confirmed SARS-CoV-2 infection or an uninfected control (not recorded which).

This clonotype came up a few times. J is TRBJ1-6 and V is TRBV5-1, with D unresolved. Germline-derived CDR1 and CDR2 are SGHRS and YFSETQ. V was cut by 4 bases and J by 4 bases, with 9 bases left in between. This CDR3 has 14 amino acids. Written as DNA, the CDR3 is TGCGCCAGCAGCACGACCGATTATAATTCACCCCTCCACTTT. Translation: CASSTTDYNSPLHF.

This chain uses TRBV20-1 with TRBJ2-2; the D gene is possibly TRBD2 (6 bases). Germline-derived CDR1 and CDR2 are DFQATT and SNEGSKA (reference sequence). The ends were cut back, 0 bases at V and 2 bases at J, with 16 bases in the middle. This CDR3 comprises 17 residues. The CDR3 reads CSARDIRAGQNTGELFF. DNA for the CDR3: TGCAGTGCTAGAGATATCAGGGCGGGGCAAAACACCGGGGAGCTGTTTTTT.

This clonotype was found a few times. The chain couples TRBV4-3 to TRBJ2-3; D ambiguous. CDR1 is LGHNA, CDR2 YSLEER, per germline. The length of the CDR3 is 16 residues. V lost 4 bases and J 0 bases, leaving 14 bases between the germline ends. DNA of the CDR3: TGCGCCAGCAGCCTCACGTTAGGGTCTAGCACAGATACGCAGTATTTT. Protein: CASSLTLGSSTDTQYF.

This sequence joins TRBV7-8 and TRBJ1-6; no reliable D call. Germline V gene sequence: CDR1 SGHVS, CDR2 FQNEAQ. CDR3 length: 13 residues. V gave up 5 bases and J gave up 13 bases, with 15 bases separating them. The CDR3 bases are TGTGCCAGCAGCCACGCGGGAGACGGTCCCCTCCACTTT. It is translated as CASSHAGDGPLHF.

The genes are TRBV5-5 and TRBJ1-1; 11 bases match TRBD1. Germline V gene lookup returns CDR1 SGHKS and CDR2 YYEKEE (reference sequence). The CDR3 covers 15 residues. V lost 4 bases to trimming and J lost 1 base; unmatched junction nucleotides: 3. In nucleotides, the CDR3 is TGTGCCAGCAGCGCGGACAGGGGGCGGAACACTGAAGCTTTCTTT. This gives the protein CASSADRGRNTEAFF.

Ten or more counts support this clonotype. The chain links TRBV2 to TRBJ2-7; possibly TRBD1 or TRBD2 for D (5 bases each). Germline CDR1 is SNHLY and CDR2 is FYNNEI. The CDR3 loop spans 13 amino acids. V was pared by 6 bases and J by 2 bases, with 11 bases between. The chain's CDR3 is CASSRDHTYEQYF. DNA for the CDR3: TGTGCCAGCAGCCGGGACCATACCTACGAGCAGTACTTC.

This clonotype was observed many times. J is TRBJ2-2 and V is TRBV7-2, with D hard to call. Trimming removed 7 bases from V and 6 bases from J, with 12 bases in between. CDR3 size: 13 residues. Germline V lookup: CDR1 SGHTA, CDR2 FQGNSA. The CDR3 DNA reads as TGTGCCAGCACCCTAGTTTCCGCCGGGGAGCTGTTTTTT. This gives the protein CASTLVSAGELFF. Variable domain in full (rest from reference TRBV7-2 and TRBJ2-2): GAGVSQSPSNKVTEKGKDVELRCDPISGHTALYWYRQSLGQGLEFLIYFQGNSAPDKSGLPSDRFSAERTGGSVSTLTIQRTQQEDSAVYLCASTLVSAGELFFGEGSRLTVL.